A selection of T cell receptor beta chains follows, all from one sample in a study of Tregs in tolerant kidney transplant recipients. Some clones are missing from TCRdb's copy, which holds only in-frame ones; the method was immunoSEQ multiplex PCR. The sample has 90,000 to 150,000 clones, 92% seen once. Sequenced sample: CD4+ T cells from blood. Every receptor here comes from a human donor in good health. Both conserved end residues are part of each CDR3. Each record gives: clone size, J gene, D gene, V gene, CDR3 DNA, CDR3 protein. A D gene is named only where the DNA matches it firmly. Expanded clones are given a class, and other clones once, few, many or no size at all.

clone size: NA; J gene: TRBJ1-4; D gene: NA; V gene: TRBV15; CDR3 DNA: TGTGCCACCAGCAGAGGCCATTCAGGAGATGAAAAACTGTTTTTT; CDR3 protein: CATSRGHSGDEKLFF
clone size: NA; J gene: TRBJ2-1; D gene: NA; V gene: TRBV19; CDR3 DNA: TGTGCCAGTAGTATAAGGGCTAGCTCCTACAATGAGCAGTTCTTC; CDR3 protein: CASSIRASSYNEQFF
clone size: NA; J gene: TRBJ1-2; D gene: NA; V gene: TRBV28; CDR3 DNA: TGTGCCAGCGGGGTCTCGAACTATGGCTACACCTTC; CDR3 protein: CASGVSNYGYTF
clone size: NA; J gene: TRBJ2-7; D gene: NA; V gene: TRBV2; CDR3 DNA: TGTGCCAGCAGTGTGGTTGTCGGAGGCTACGAGCAGTACTTC; CDR3 protein: CASSVVVGGYEQYF
clone size: NA; J gene: TRBJ1-6; D gene: NA; V gene: TRBV5-4; CDR3 DNA: TGTGCCAGCAGCTACCTAGGGATAGCGGAGTCACCCCTCCACTTT; CDR3 protein: CASSYLGIAESPLHF
clone size: once; J gene: TRBJ2-7; D gene: TRBD1; V gene: TRBV5-8; CDR3 DNA: TGTGCCAGCAGCTTGACAGGGGACGAGCAGTACTTC; CDR3 protein: CASSLTGDEQYF
clone size: NA; J gene: TRBJ2-5; D gene: TRBD2; V gene: TRBV7-2; CDR3 DNA: TGTGCCAGCAGCTTAGGTTTGCTGCTAGCGGGGAGGGAAGAGACCCAGTACTTC; CDR3 protein: CASSLGLLLAGREETQYF
clone size: NA; J gene: TRBJ1-5; D gene: TRBD1; V gene: TRBV18; CDR3 DNA: TGTGCCAGCTCACCACAACTCGCTGGACAGGAGAACAATCAGCCCCAGCATTTT; CDR3 protein: CASSPQLAGQENNQPQHF
clone size: NA; J gene: TRBJ2-7; D gene: NA; V gene: TRBV14; CDR3 DNA: TGTGCCAGCAGCCCAAACTACAGTGACTACGAGCAGTACTTC; CDR3 protein: CASSPNYSDYEQYF
clone size: NA; J gene: TRBJ2-7; D gene: NA; V gene: TRBV5-1; CDR3 DNA: TGCGCCAGCAGCTGGACAGTTCCCAGCTCCTACGAGCAGTACTTC; CDR3 protein: CASSWTVPSSYEQYF
clone size: NA; J gene: TRBJ2-3; D gene: NA; V gene: TRBV29-1; CDR3 DNA: TGCAGCGTTGAAGAGGGGCGAAGGCTGGGCGGGGGCACAGATACGCAGTATTTT; CDR3 protein: CSVEEGRRLGGGTDTQYF
clone size: NA; J gene: TRBJ1-1; D gene: NA; V gene: TRBV13; CDR3 DNA: TGTGCCAGCAGCGAAGTGGGGGGTAAGGTCAGGGCTTTCTTT; CDR3 protein: CASSEVGGKVRAFF
clone size: NA; J gene: TRBJ1-1; D gene: TRBD1; V gene: TRBV28; CDR3 DNA: TGTGCCATCCTTTTGAACAGGGGCAGGGAAGCTTTCTTT; CDR3 protein: CAILLNRGREAFF
clone size: NA; J gene: TRBJ2-3; D gene: TRBD2; V gene: TRBV7-9; CDR3 DNA: TGTGCCAGCAGCCCCGCCGGTAGCGGGGACACAGATACGCAGTATTTT; CDR3 protein: CASSPAGSGDTDTQYF
clone size: NA; J gene: TRBJ1-6; D gene: NA; V gene: TRBV2; CDR3 DNA: TGTGCCAGCAGTGACGCAAGCCATTATAATTCACCCCTCCACTTT; CDR3 protein: CASSDASHYNSPLHF
clone size: NA; J gene: TRBJ2-5; D gene: NA; V gene: TRBV7-3; CDR3 DNA: TGTGCCAGCAGCTCACACGGACAGAAAGAGACCCAGTACTTC; CDR3 protein: CASSSHGQKETQYF
clone size: NA; J gene: TRBJ1-4; D gene: NA; V gene: TRBV30; CDR3 DNA: TGTGCCTGGGGCAGGGGAGAAGAACTGTTTTTT; CDR3 protein: CAWGRGEELFF
clone size: NA; J gene: TRBJ1-1; D gene: TRBD1; V gene: TRBV7-2; CDR3 DNA: TGTGCCAGCAGCTCGGACAGGGGGCGTTGGGCTTTCTTT; CDR3 protein: CASSSDRGRWAFF
clone size: NA; J gene: TRBJ1-2; D gene: NA; V gene: TRBV7-8; CDR3 DNA: TGTGCCAGCAGCTTAGGAGGTGCGAACTATGGCTACACCTTC; CDR3 protein: CASSLGGANYGYTF
clone size: NA; J gene: TRBJ2-7; D gene: TRBD1; V gene: TRBV4-1; CDR3 DNA: TGCGCCAGCAGCCCTGGAGCCAACAGGGGAACCTACGAGCAGTACTTC; CDR3 protein: CASSPGANRGTYEQYF
clone size: NA; J gene: TRBJ1-4; D gene: NA; V gene: TRBV10-3; CDR3 DNA: TGTGCCATCAGCCCGGGACAAGATAATGAAAAACTGTTTTTT; CDR3 protein: CAISPGQDNEKLFF
clone size: NA; J gene: TRBJ1-3; D gene: TRBD1; V gene: TRBV6-1; CDR3 DNA: TGTGCCAGCAGCATGGACAGGGAATACGGAAACACCATATATTTT; CDR3 protein: CASSMDREYGNTIYF
clone size: once; J gene: TRBJ2-5; D gene: TRBD1; V gene: TRBV4-1; CDR3 DNA: TGCGCCAGCAGCTTGTACAGGGGAGAGACCCAGTACTTC; CDR3 protein: CASSLYRGETQYF
clone size: once; J gene: TRBJ2-6; D gene: NA; V gene: TRBV4-2; CDR3 DNA: TGTGCCAGCAGCCGACTAAGCTCCCGTGGGGCCAACGTCCTGACTTTC; CDR3 protein: CASSRLSSRGANVLTF
clone size: NA; J gene: TRBJ2-7; D gene: NA; V gene: TRBV7-8; CDR3 DNA: TGTGCCAGCAGCTCGACAGGCGAGAGCGAGCAGTACTTC; CDR3 protein: CASSSTGESEQYF
clone size: NA; J gene: TRBJ1-1; D gene: NA; V gene: TRBV9; CDR3 DNA: TGTGCCAGCAGCCCCCGTCGGACGATGAACACTGAAGCTTTCTTT; CDR3 protein: CASSPRRTMNTEAFF
clone size: NA; J gene: TRBJ2-7; D gene: NA; V gene: TRBV7-2; CDR3 DNA: TGTGCCAGCAGCTACGACACTAGCTCCTACGAGCAGTACTTC; CDR3 protein: CASSYDTSSYEQYF
clone size: once; J gene: TRBJ2-7; D gene: NA; V gene: TRBV18; CDR3 DNA: TGTGCCAGCTCACCACCTGGTGGGCCTTGGCAGTACTTC; CDR3 protein: CASSPPGGPWQYF
clone size: NA; J gene: TRBJ2-5; D gene: NA; V gene: TRBV10-2; CDR3 DNA: TGCGCCAGCACTCGAGGGGCAGAGACCCAGTACTTC; CDR3 protein: CASTRGAETQYF
clone size: NA; J gene: TRBJ1-4; D gene: TRBD1; V gene: TRBV6-1; CDR3 DNA: TGTGCCAGCAGTGCACAGGGGAGGTATGAAAAACTGTTTTTT; CDR3 protein: CASSAQGRYEKLFF
clone size: NA; J gene: TRBJ1-1; D gene: NA; V gene: TRBV6-6; CDR3 DNA: TGTGCCAGCAGTTACGGGACGAGCATGAACACTGAAGCTTTCTTT; CDR3 protein: CASSYGTSMNTEAFF
clone size: NA; J gene: TRBJ2-1; D gene: TRBD1; V gene: TRBV5-1; CDR3 DNA: TGCGCCAGCAGCTTGGTGGGACAGGGGTTCGATGAGCAGTTCTTC; CDR3 protein: CASSLVGQGFDEQFF
clone size: once; J gene: TRBJ2-1; D gene: TRBD2; V gene: TRBV5-1; CDR3 DNA: TGCGCCAGCAGCTATAGCGGGAGCTCCTACAATGAGCAGTTCTTC; CDR3 protein: CASSYSGSSYNEQFF
clone size: NA; J gene: TRBJ2-2; D gene: TRBD2; V gene: TRBV30; CDR3 DNA: TGTGCCTGGACCCCAGCCCGGACTAGCGTTTCCGGGGAGCTGTTTTTT; CDR3 protein: CAWTPARTSVSGELFF
clone size: NA; J gene: TRBJ1-1; D gene: NA; V gene: TRBV29-1; CDR3 DNA: TGCAGCGTGGAACGGACGCTTGAAGCTTTCTTT; CDR3 protein: CSVERTLEAFF
clone size: NA; J gene: TRBJ1-3; D gene: NA; V gene: TRBV4-1; CDR3 DNA: TGCGCCAGCAGCCAACACAGCGTCTCTGGAAACACCATATATTTT; CDR3 protein: CASSQHSVSGNTIYF
clone size: NA; J gene: TRBJ2-1; D gene: NA; V gene: TRBV19; CDR3 DNA: TGTGCCAGTAGAAGGATTGAGAGTACGGCCTACAATGAGCAGTTCTTC; CDR3 protein: CASRRIESTAYNEQFF
clone size: NA; J gene: TRBJ1-3; D gene: NA; V gene: TRBV6-6; CDR3 DNA: TGTGCCAGCAGACCCGACTTATCTGGAAACACCATATATTTT; CDR3 protein: CASRPDLSGNTIYF
clone size: NA; J gene: TRBJ2-7; D gene: NA; V gene: TRBV6-5; CDR3 DNA: TGTGCCAGCAGTCCAGGGTGGGGCGGAGAGCAGTACTTC; CDR3 protein: CASSPGWGGEQYF
clone size: NA; J gene: TRBJ2-1; D gene: TRBD2; V gene: TRBV27; CDR3 DNA: TGTGCCAGCAGTTTATATGGGACTAGCATGAGCTCCTACAATGAGCAGTTCTTC; CDR3 protein: CASSLYGTSMSSYNEQFF
clone size: NA; J gene: TRBJ1-2; D gene: NA; V gene: TRBV18; CDR3 DNA: TGTGCCAGCTCACCGGTAGATCGAGGGTGGGAGAGAGGCTACACCTTC; CDR3 protein: CASSPVDRGWERGYTF
clone size: NA; J gene: TRBJ2-1; D gene: TRBD1; V gene: TRBV11-2; CDR3 DNA: TGTGCCAGCAGCTTAGTGTGGGACAGGGGCTACAATGAGCAGTTCTTC; CDR3 protein: CASSLVWDRGYNEQFF
clone size: NA; J gene: TRBJ2-1; D gene: TRBD2; V gene: TRBV7-7; CDR3 DNA: TGTGCCAGCAGCTTACGACTAGCGGGAGATTTTAACAATGAGCAGTTCTTC; CDR3 protein: CASSLRLAGDFNNEQFF
clone size: NA; J gene: TRBJ1-1; D gene: NA; V gene: TRBV13; CDR3 DNA: TGTGCCAGCAGCTTAACAGGGAACACTGAAGCTTTCTTT; CDR3 protein: CASSLTGNTEAFF
clone size: NA; J gene: TRBJ2-5; D gene: NA; V gene: TRBV18; CDR3 DNA: TGTGCCAGCTCACCACCGCCCCAGGGAGAGACCCAGTACTTC; CDR3 protein: CASSPPPQGETQYF
clone size: NA; J gene: TRBJ2-3; D gene: NA; V gene: TRBV9; CDR3 DNA: TGTGCCAGCAGCGTAGGATTAGGGGGGCGCCCAGATACGCAGTATTTT; CDR3 protein: CASSVGLGGRPDTQYF
clone size: NA; J gene: TRBJ2-3; D gene: NA; V gene: TRBV6-5; CDR3 DNA: TGTGCCAGCACCGGACCCGGGCTGGATACGCAGTATTTT; CDR3 protein: CASTGPGLDTQYF
clone size: NA; J gene: TRBJ2-7; D gene: NA; V gene: TRBV2; CDR3 DNA: TGTGCCAGCAGTGAATTTAGCTACGAGCAGTACTTC; CDR3 protein: CASSEFSYEQYF
clone size: NA; J gene: TRBJ2-1; D gene: NA; V gene: TRBV6-5; CDR3 DNA: TGTGCCAGCAGTTACTCGGCTAGCAGTGAGCAGTTCTTC; CDR3 protein: CASSYSASSEQFF
clone size: NA; J gene: TRBJ1-4; D gene: TRBD1; V gene: TRBV5-1; CDR3 DNA: TGCGCCAGCAGCTGGAGGGGGACAGGGTCTGAAAAACTGTTTTTT; CDR3 protein: CASSWRGTGSEKLFF
clone size: NA; J gene: TRBJ1-1; D gene: TRBD1; V gene: TRBV15; CDR3 DNA: TGTGCCACCAGCAGACTTATGGGACAGGGACGCATGAACACTGAAGCTTTCTTT; CDR3 protein: CATSRLMGQGRMNTEAFF
clone size: NA; J gene: TRBJ2-3; D gene: NA; V gene: TRBV11-2; CDR3 DNA: TGTGCCAGCAGCTTATTGGACGGAAGGAACACAGATACGCAGTATTTT; CDR3 protein: CASSLLDGRNTDTQYF
clone size: NA; J gene: TRBJ1-3; D gene: NA; V gene: TRBV6-5; CDR3 DNA: TGTGCCAGCTCCGCCGGAAACACCATATATTTT; CDR3 protein: CASSAGNTIYF
clone size: NA; J gene: TRBJ1-1; D gene: NA; V gene: TRBV7-9; CDR3 DNA: TGTGCCAGCAGCTTAGTGGCGAACACTGAAGCTTTCTTT; CDR3 protein: CASSLVANTEAFF
clone size: NA; J gene: TRBJ2-1; D gene: NA; V gene: TRBV6-6; CDR3 DNA: TGTGCCAGCAGTTACCTGGCGGCCTCCTACAATGAGCAGTTCTTC; CDR3 protein: CASSYLAASYNEQFF
clone size: NA; J gene: TRBJ1-1; D gene: NA; V gene: TRBV7-2; CDR3 DNA: TGTGCCAGCAGCTTCACTGGGGACACTGAAGCTTTCTTT; CDR3 protein: CASSFTGDTEAFF
clone size: NA; J gene: TRBJ2-7; D gene: NA; V gene: TRBV7-2; CDR3 DNA: TGTGCCAGCAGCCAGACCACTCGAGAGCAGTACTTC; CDR3 protein: CASSQTTREQYF
clone size: once; J gene: TRBJ1-3; D gene: NA; V gene: TRBV27; CDR3 DNA: TGTGCCAGCAGTTCGGGGATCTCTGGAAACACCATATATTTT; CDR3 protein: CASSSGISGNTIYF
clone size: NA; J gene: TRBJ2-7; D gene: NA; V gene: TRBV7-2; CDR3 DNA: TGTGCCAGCAGCTTATATGGGGGGCTGAGCTCCTACGAGCAGTACTTC; CDR3 protein: CASSLYGGLSSYEQYF
clone size: NA; J gene: TRBJ1-3; D gene: NA; V gene: TRBV5-1; CDR3 DNA: TGCGCCAGCAGCTTGGGTGGTTCTGGAAACACCATATATTTT; CDR3 protein: CASSLGGSGNTIYF